A selection of T cell receptor beta chains follows, all from one sample in a study of siplizumab effects on memory and regulatory T cells. Here immunoSEQ multiplex PCR was the method, and the copy in TCRdb shows in-frame clones only, minus some. The top ten clones hold approximately 0.71% of a sample with 100,000 or so clones, approximately 90% of them seen once. The sequenced sample was Tregs sorted from blood. The receptors stem from a human donor in good health. The CDR3 runs from the conserved cysteine through the conserved F or W. A D gene is named only where the DNA matches it firmly. Part of the rows lack a size; the others show once, few, many or a class for expanded clones.

>NA|TRBJ1-2|TRBD1|TRBV6-5
CASSYSGDRAYGYTF
TGTGCCAGCAGTTACTCAGGGGACAGGGCGTACGGCTACACCTTC
>NA|TRBJ1-2|TRBD1|TRBV29-1
CSVRDRANYGYTF
TGCAGCGTTCGGGACAGAGCTAACTATGGCTACACCTTC
>NA|TRBJ1-2|NA|TRBV12-2
CASPVVREGTNYGYTF
TGTGCAAGTCCAGTCGTACGGGAGGGGACTAACTATGGCTACACCTTC
>NA|TRBJ1-4|NA|TRBV6-1
CASGRQATNEKLFF
TGTGCCAGCGGTCGACAAGCAACTAATGAAAAACTGTTTTTT
>NA|TRBJ2-6|TRBD2|TRBV2
CASGGGRAAGANVLTF
TGTGCCAGCGGTGGCGGGAGGGCCGCGGGGGCCAACGTCCTGACTTTC
>NA|TRBJ2-2|NA|TRBV10-3
CAISEGPANTGELFF
TGTGCCATCAGTGAGGGACCTGCGAACACCGGGGAGCTGTTTTTT
>once|TRBJ2-7|TRBD1|TRBV11-2
CASSLAQTGGTGEQYF
TGTGCCAGCAGCTTAGCCCAGACAGGGGGAACTGGCGAGCAGTACTTC
>NA|TRBJ1-2|NA|TRBV9
CASSLDVGGNGYTF
TGTGCCAGCAGCTTAGATGTCGGGGGTAATGGCTACACCTTC
>NA|TRBJ2-6|NA|TRBV6-1
CASSVTFIYSGANVLTF
TGTGCCAGCAGTGTGACATTTATCTACTCTGGGGCCAACGTCCTGACTTTC
>once|TRBJ2-3|NA|TRBV14
CASSHPRGPGGDTQYF
TGTGCCAGCAGCCACCCGCGGGGGCCGGGTGGAGATACGCAGTATTTT
>once|TRBJ1-1|NA|TRBV5-6
CASSLDYLGQWGTEAFF
TGTGCCAGCAGCTTGGATTATCTTGGACAGTGGGGCACTGAAGCTTTCTTT
>NA|TRBJ2-7|NA|TRBV28
CASSSSDLPPYEQYF
TGTGCCAGCAGTTCCTCCGACCTACCCCCCTACGAGCAGTACTTC
>NA|TRBJ1-4|NA|TRBV20-1
CSAFRGKLFF
TGCAGTGCTTTTCGGGGAAAACTGTTTTTT
>NA|TRBJ2-2|NA|TRBV18
CASAIRDPTGELFF
TGTGCCAGCGCGATCAGGGACCCCACCGGGGAGCTGTTTTTT
>NA|TRBJ1-1|NA|TRBV30
CAWSVSTNTEAFF
TGTGCCTGGAGTGTATCAACGAACACTGAAGCTTTCTTT
>NA|TRBJ2-7|TRBD2|TRBV27
CASSLQRTSGLPPYEQYF
TGTGCCAGCAGTTTACAGCGGACTAGCGGGTTACCCCCCTACGAGCAGTACTTC
>NA|TRBJ2-1|TRBD2|TRBV6-1
CASSEGLAGGYEQFF
TGTGCCAGCAGTGAAGGTCTAGCGGGAGGTTATGAGCAGTTCTTC
>NA|TRBJ2-3|NA|TRBV6-4
CASSGTAHTDTQYF
TGTGCCAGCAGTGGGACAGCCCACACAGATACGCAGTATTTT